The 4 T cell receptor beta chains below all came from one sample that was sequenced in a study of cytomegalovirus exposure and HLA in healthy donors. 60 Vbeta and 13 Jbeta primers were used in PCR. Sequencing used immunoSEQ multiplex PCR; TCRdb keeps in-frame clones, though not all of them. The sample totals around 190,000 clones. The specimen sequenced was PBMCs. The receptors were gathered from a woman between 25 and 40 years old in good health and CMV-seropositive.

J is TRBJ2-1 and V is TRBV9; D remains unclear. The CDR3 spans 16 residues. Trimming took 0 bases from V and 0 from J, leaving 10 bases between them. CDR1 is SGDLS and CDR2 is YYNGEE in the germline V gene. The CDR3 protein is CASSVEIFSSYNEQFF. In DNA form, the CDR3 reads TGTGCCAGCAGCGTAGAAATTTTCAGCTCCTACAATGAGCAGTTCTTC. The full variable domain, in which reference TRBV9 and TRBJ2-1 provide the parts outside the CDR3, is DSGVTQTPKHLITATGQRVTLRCSPRSGDLSVYWYQQSLDQGLQFLIQYYNGEERAKGNILERFSAQQFPDLHSELNLSSLELGDSALYFCASSVEIFSSYNEQFFGPGTRLTVL.

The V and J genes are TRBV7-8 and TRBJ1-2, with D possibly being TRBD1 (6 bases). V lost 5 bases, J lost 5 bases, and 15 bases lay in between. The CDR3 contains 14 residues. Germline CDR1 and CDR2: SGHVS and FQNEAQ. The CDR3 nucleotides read TGTGCCAGCAGCATACAGGACAGCCTATATGGCTACACCTTC. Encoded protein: CASSIQDSLYGYTF.

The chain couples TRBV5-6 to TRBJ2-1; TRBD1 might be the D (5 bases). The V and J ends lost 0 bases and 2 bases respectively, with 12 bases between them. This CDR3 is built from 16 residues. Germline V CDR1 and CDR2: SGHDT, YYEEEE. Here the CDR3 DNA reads TGTGCCAGCAGCTTGGTGAGGCAGGGTCCCTACAATGAGCAGTTCTTC. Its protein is CASSLVRQGPYNEQFF.

CDR3 protein: CASSQVSGVLSSYEQYF. DNA for the CDR3: TGCGCCAGCAGCCAAGTTAGCGGGGTTTTAAGCTCCTACGAGCAGTACTTC. The chain links TRBV4-1 to TRBJ2-7; 8 nucleotides line up with TRBD2. With 1 base clipped from V and 0 bases from J, the junction kept 8 bases outside the gene matches. The germline V gene has CDR1 MGHRA and CDR2 YSYEKL. The length of the CDR3 is 17 residues.